The present T cell receptor beta chain was sequenced within a study of shared clonotypes between healthy human individuals. About the study: CD4 naive and CD4 memory each took three plates per donor, while CD8 naive took two and CD8 memory one.

Around 32,000 T cell genomes, or about 0.2 ug DNA, went into the sorted-subset replicate PCRs. Libraries were prepared by immunoSEQ multiplex PCR; TCRdb keeps only in-frame clonotypes and omits some of them. The sample has 2 million to 2.5 million clones, roughly 94% seen once. Trimming cost V 6 bases and J 3 bases; bases outside gene matches: 10. The germline gives CDR1 MNHEY, CDR2 SVGAGI. This CDR3 spans 15 amino acids. This sequence originates from a young man in good health. Sequenced sample: naive CD4+ T cells sorted from blood. This sample's subset: CD45RA+ positively selected. The gene calls are TRBV6-5 and TRBJ1-2; TRBD1 agrees at 7 bases. The DNA of the CDR3 is TGTGCCAGCAGCCTCGAGGGACAGCCGGACTATGGCTACACCTTC. Protein sequence: CASSLEGQPDYGYTF.